This T cell receptor beta chain emerged from a study of technical replicates of blood from a handful of donors. Repertoires were generated with immunoSEQ multiplex PCR, while TCRdb's copy carries only in-frame clones and drops some. This repertoire shows around 60,000 clones, around 88% found once; its top ten account for over 4.5%. The germline V gene encodes CDR1 SGHAT and CDR2 FQNNGV. The CDR3 extends over 17 amino acids. V shed 5 bases and J 5 bases; nucleotides not matched to a gene: 13. Sample: PBMCs. This receptor was taken from a human donor in good health. Some clones in this sample may be carry-over from other donors' samples. V is TRBV11-2 and J is TRBJ2-1; TRBD1 matches at 9 bases. The CDR3 region is CASSQRGRGTGHNEQFF. The CDR3 nucleotides read TGTGCCAGCAGCCAGAGGGGGCGCGGGACAGGGCACAATGAGCAGTTCTTC.